A single sample gave rise to the 21 T cell receptor beta chains below, sequenced in a study of T cell responses to AZD1222 COVID-19 vaccine. Clones were sequenced by immunoSEQ multiplex PCR, and TCRdb holds only the in-frame ones, with some missing. This sample carries about 150,000 clones, 85% to 90% of them seen once, and the ten largest clones take 5.5% to 6%. The sample here was peripheral blood, taken on day 0 of MenACWY control vaccination. The receptors come from an adult in good health.

Concerning this clone itself: The junction and the germline gene differ at one end; a read error may be behind it. The gene calls are TRBV4-1 and TRBJ1-2; no firm D call. The CDR3 runs 14 residues. Per the germline V gene, CDR1 is MGHRA and CDR2 is YSYEKL. The CDR3 coding sequence is TGCGCCACCAGCCAGATGGAAGCTAACTATGGCTACACCTTC. Amino acids: CATSQMEANYGYTF.

The chain couples TRBV20-1 to TRBJ2-3; D not certain. CDR1 and CDR2 (germline): DFQATT, SNEGSKA (reference sequence). The CDR3 covers 10 residues. This chain's CDR3 is CSVRVDTQYF. The CDR3 coding sequence is TGCAGCGTTCGGGTGGATACGCAGTATTTT.

The V call is TRBV19, the J call TRBJ1-3; weak D call: TRBD1 (5 bases). V lost 7 bases and J lost 0, with 10 bases in between. This CDR3 has 14 residues. Germline assignment: CDR1 LNHDA and CDR2 SQIVND (reference sequence). The CDR3 sequence: CASKDRNSGNTIYF. DNA for the CDR3: TGTGCCAGTAAAGACAGAAACTCTGGAAACACCATATATTTT.

The rearrangement joins TRBV11-2 to TRBJ2-1; 8 bases map to TRBD2. Losses at the gene ends were 5 bases for V and 9 bases for J; bases not matched to a gene: 6. There are 13 residues in the CDR3. Germline lookup yields CDR1 SGHAT and CDR2 FQNNGV. CDR3 nucleotide sequence: TGTGCCAGCAGCGCGCATCGGGAGGGTGAGCAGTTCTTC. Amino acid sequence: CASSAHREGEQFF. Full variable domain (outside the CDR3, taken from reference TRBV11-2 and TRBJ2-1): EAGVAQSPRYKIIEKRQSVAFWCNPISGHATLYWYQQILGQGPKLLIQFQNNGVVDDSQLPKDRFSAERLKGVDSTLKIQPAKLEDSAVYLCASSAHREGEQFFGPGTRLTVL.

This CDR3 reads CASSPRTGNGYTF. The CDR3 DNA sequence: TGTGCCAGCAGTCCCCGGACAGGGAATGGCTACACCTTC. The chain links TRBV6-5 to TRBJ1-2; 8 bases match TRBD1. The V segment lost 5 bases and the J segment 6 bases; nucleotides outside the gene matches: 5. The CDR3 extends over 13 amino acids. Germline CDR1 reads MNHEY; CDR2 reads SVGAGI.

This clone was picked up one time. The chain joins TRBV7-8 to TRBJ2-3; tentatively, D is TRBD2 (6 bases). Germline V lookup: CDR1 SGHVS, CDR2 FQNEAQ. The CDR3 is 16 amino acids. Trimming stripped 2 bases from V and 4 bases from J, with 16 bases between. The CDR3 here is CASSLTGTGRSDTQYF. In DNA form, the CDR3 reads TGTGCCAGCAGCTTAACGGGGACTGGGAGGTCAGATACGCAGTATTTT.

The chain couples TRBV28 to TRBJ2-7, with D maybe TRBD1 (6 bases). The CDR3 is made up of 13 amino acids. Trimming removed 5 bases from V and 1 base from J, with 9 bases in between. Per the germline V gene, CDR1 is MDHEN and CDR2 is SYDVKM. CDR3 sequence: CASSAGDSYEQYF. The CDR3 nucleotides are TGTGCCAGCAGTGCAGGGGATTCCTACGAGCAGTACTTC.

This chain connects TRBV28 to TRBJ2-3; D gene unclear. Germline lookup yields CDR1 MDHEN and CDR2 SYDVKM. The CDR3 is 11 amino acids. Trimming took off 6 bases at V and 4 bases at J, with 5 bases between the two ends. CDR3 sequence (DNA): TGTGCCAGCAGACGTTCAGATACGCAGTATTTT. It translates to CASRRSDTQYF. The full variable domain, in which reference TRBV28 and TRBJ2-3 provide the parts outside the CDR3, is DVKVTQSSRYLVKRTGEKVFLECVQDMDHENMFWYRQDPGLGLRLIYFSYDVKMKEKGDIPEGYSVSREKKERFSLILESASTNQTSMYLCASRRSDTQYFGPGTRLTVL.

The J gene is TRBJ2-7, the V gene TRBV27; 7 positions match TRBD1. V lost 4 bases, J lost 5 bases, and 14 bases stayed unmatched. Germline assignment: CDR1 MNHEY and CDR2 SMNVEV (reference sequence). This CDR3 region has 16 residues. CDR3 in amino acids: CASSSTGTPKTHEQYV. As DNA, the CDR3 is TGTGCCAGCAGTTCGACAGGGACCCCGAAAACACACGAGCAGTACGTC.

The genes are TRBV2 and TRBJ1-4; 10 bases line up with TRBD1. V lost 6 bases and J lost 3; bases outside the gene matches: 13. Germline CDR1 and CDR2: SNHLY and FYNNEI. The CDR3 runs to 18 residues. DNA for the CDR3: TGTGCCAGCAGGAGGGGACAGGGGTTAAAGTCGGCTAATGAAAAACTGTTTTTT. The encoded protein is CASRRGQGLKSANEKLFF. Drawing the rest from reference TRBV2 and TRBJ1-4, the complete variable domain is EPEVTQTPSHQVTQMGQEVILRCVPISNHLYFYWYRQILGQKVEFLVSFYNNEISEKSEIFDDQFSVERPDGSNFTLKIRSTKLEDSAMYFCASRRGQGLKSANEKLFFGSGTQLSVL.

This chain's CDR3 is CASSPLGRLEISYNEQFF. DNA of the CDR3: TGTGCCAGCAGTCCCTTGGGCAGACTCGAAATCTCCTACAATGAGCAGTTCTTC. This chain connects TRBV28 to TRBJ2-1; D gene uncertain. The germline V and J ends were trimmed by 5 bases and 0 bases, with 20 bases remaining between them. The germline gives CDR1 MDHEN, CDR2 SYDVKM. This CDR3 is built from 18 residues.

The rearrangement links TRBV5-1 to TRBJ1-3; D uncertain. Trimming removed 0 bases at V and 0 bases at J, with 10 bases between. The CDR3 runs to 16 residues. CDR1 SGHRS and CDR2 YFSETQ come from the germline V gene. In nucleotides, the CDR3 is TGCGCCAGCAGCTTGGTGTCCGGGAGCTCTGGAAACACCATATATTTT. This translates into CASSLVSGSSGNTIYF.

V is TRBV7-6 and J is TRBJ1-4; TRBD1 aligns across 7 bases. With V trimmed by 4 bases and J by 8 bases, 10 bases remained unmatched. This CDR3 is 15 amino acids long. Germline CDR1 SGHVS, CDR2 FNYEAQ. The CDR3 spells CASSYVQGKGEKLFF. DNA for the CDR3: TGTGCCAGCAGCTACGTACAGGGGAAAGGGGAAAAACTGTTTTTT.

The chain links TRBV11-3 to TRBJ2-7; D gene unclear. V lost 0 bases and J 0 bases, leaving 9 bases between the germline ends. CDR1 is SGHNT and CDR2 is YENEEA in the germline V gene. The CDR3 covers 15 residues. CDR3 DNA sequence: TGTGCCAGCAGCTTAGATACCGCTAGCTCCTACGAGCAGTACTTC. Translation gives CASSLDTASSYEQYF.

As regards this clone: At one boundary the junction diverges from the germline segment, which might be a read error. The chain uses TRBV7-2 and TRBJ2-5; D is undetermined. This CDR3 spans 14 amino acids. Germline CDR1 SGHTA, CDR2 FQGNSA. For the CDR3, the DNA is TGTGCCAGCAGCCTCGGTCGTAGCCAAGGGACCCAGTACTTC. Translation gives CASSLGRSQGTQYF. Together with reference TRBV7-2 and TRBJ2-5, the CDR3 gives the full variable domain: GAGVSQSPSNKVTEKGKDVELRCDPISGHTALYWYRQSLGQGLEFLIYFQGNSAPDKSGLPSDRFSAERTGGSVSTLTIQRTQQEDSAVYLCASSLGRSQGTQYFGPGTRLLVL.

This clone was detected only once. This chain connects TRBV6-5 to TRBJ2-2, with D perhaps TRBD2 (5 bases). V gave up 4 bases and J gave up 7 bases, with 10 bases separating them. The germline gives CDR1 MNHEY, CDR2 SVGAGI. This CDR3 contains 13 residues. CDR3 sequence: CASSSRGIGELFF. The CDR3 DNA reads TGTGCCAGCAGTTCCCGGGGAATCGGGGAGCTGTTTTTT.

The V and J genes are TRBV11-3 and TRBJ1-6, with a weak D call TRBD1 (6 bases). The CDR3 runs to 19 residues. Germline V gene lookup returns CDR1 SGHNT and CDR2 YENEEA. V was clipped by 5 bases and J by 2 bases, with 22 bases between them. The CDR3 DNA reads TGTGCCAGCAGCCCGGGGGGGCTGGGGGCAAGCACCTATAATTCACCCCTCCACTTT. Translating gives CASSPGGLGASTYNSPLHF.

V and J are TRBV5-1 and TRBJ2-1, with TRBD2 matching 8 bases. Germline loops: CDR1 SGHRS, CDR2 YFSETQ. The CDR3 covers 16 residues. V shed 4 bases, J shed 4 bases, and the junction held 10 bases outside the gene matches. The CDR3 DNA is TGCGCCAGCAGCCCCATATCTAGCGGGCCGTACAATGAGCAGTTCTTC. Translating gives CASSPISSGPYNEQFF.

V usage is TRBV6-2 or TRBV6-3 and J usage is TRBJ2-3; 8 bases are shared with TRBD2. Looked up from germline, CDR1 is MNHEY and CDR2 is SVGEGT. V lost 0 bases, J lost 5 bases, and 7 bases stayed unmatched. The CDR3 is 16 amino acids. CDR3 DNA sequence: TGTGCCAGCAGTTACTCGAATAGCGGGATCCGAGATACGCAGTATTTT. Amino acid sequence: CASSYSNSGIRDTQYF.

This clone was observed once. The V gene is TRBV19, the J gene TRBJ2-2, with 7 bases aligning to TRBD2. CDR3 length: 14 amino acids. V trimming: 7 bases; J trimming: 3 bases; junction bases outside the gene matches: 5. The germline V gene encodes CDR1 LNHDA and CDR2 SQIVND (reference sequence). CDR3 protein: CASTDGGDTGELFF. CDR3 sequence (DNA): TGTGCCAGTACTGATGGGGGGGACACCGGGGAGCTGTTTTTT.

This chain uses TRBV7-6 with TRBJ1-4; 7 nucleotides align to TRBD1. This CDR3 is built from 15 residues. Unmatched junction bases numbered 8, after V lost 2 bases and J lost 8 bases. Germline assignment: CDR1 SGHVS and CDR2 FNYEAQ. The CDR3 loop is CASSLTGTDIEKLFF. The CDR3 nucleotides are TGTGCCAGCAGCTTAACCGGGACAGACATCGAAAAACTGTTTTTT.